This is a list of T cell receptor beta chains from one sample in a study of shared clonotypes between healthy human individuals. TCRdb's copy holds only in-frame clones and misses some; the assay was immunoSEQ multiplex PCR. The repertoire has approximately 500,000 clones, about 84% of them found once; the top ten carry about 13%. Source material: PBMCs. These receptors all come from a woman aged 40-49 years in good health. Some clones in this sample may be carry-over from other donors' samples. Each CDR3 is given with its conserved first and last residue. D genes are given only for firm matches. Clone size is not always given. Where it is, it says once, few, many or a class for expanded clones.

abundance,d_gene,v_gene,j_gene,CDR3nt,CDR3aa
.,.,TRBV7-9,TRBJ2-1,TGTGCCAGCAGCGAGGGACTCGACTACAATGAGCAGTTCTTC,CASSEGLDYNEQFF
once,TRBD2,TRBV7-2,TRBJ2-7,TGTGCCAGCAGCTTATTGGGACTAGAGGTTGGCGAGCAGTACTTC,CASSLLGLEVGEQYF
.,.,TRBV7-2,TRBJ1-4,TGTGCCAGCAGCTTAGGCTGGACAGTTGCTAATGAAAAACTGTTTTTT,CASSLGWTVANEKLFF
.,TRBD1,TRBV7-6,TRBJ1-4,TGTGCCAGCAGCTTTGACAGGGCGAATGAAAAACTGTTTTTT,CASSFDRANEKLFF
.,.,TRBV5-1,TRBJ2-3,TGCGCCAGCAGCTTGGCTGGAGGGCCCACAGATACGCAGTATTTT,CASSLAGGPTDTQYF
.,.,TRBV28,TRBJ1-5,TGTGCCAGCATGCAGGGTGGTTCGAATCAGCCCCAGCATTTT,CASMQGGSNQPQHF
.,.,TRBV9,TRBJ2-3,TGTGCCAGCAGCTCGAGGACAGGCACAGATACGCAGTATTTT,CASSSRTGTDTQYF
.,TRBD1,TRBV28,TRBJ2-6,TGTGCCAGCAGAGAGACAGGGAACTCTGGGGCCAACGTCCTGACTTTC,CASRETGNSGANVLTF
.,.,TRBV28,TRBJ1-1,TGTGCCACTCAAGCGAACACTGAAGCTTTCTTT,CATQANTEAFF
once,TRBD1,TRBV9,TRBJ2-1,TGTGCCAGCAGCGTCCGGGACAGAGCTTACAATGAGCAGTTCTTC,CASSVRDRAYNEQFF
.,TRBD1,TRBV18,TRBJ2-7,TGTGCCAGCTCACCACCCGGGACAGCCTTCCGCGAGCAGTACTTC,CASSPPGTAFREQYF
few,.,TRBV6-6,TRBJ2-1,TGTGCCAGCAGGGCCGCCGGAGGGAACAATGAGCAGTTCTTC,CASRAAGGNNEQFF
.,.,TRBV28,TRBJ1-3,TGTGCAAGCAATTTCGTCTCTGGAAACACCATATATTTT,CASNFVSGNTIYF
.,TRBD2,TRBV4-2,TRBJ2-1,TGTGCCAGCAGCCAAGATCTTCTAGCGGGAGGCTACAATGAGCAGTTCTTC,CASSQDLLAGGYNEQFF
.,.,TRBV27,TRBJ2-5,TGTGCCAGCAGGGGTGACAGGCAAGAGACCCAGTACTTC,CASRGDRQETQYF
.,.,TRBV23-1,TRBJ2-7,TGCGCCAGCAGCCCGAGGGGAGAGCAGTACTTC,CASSPRGEQYF
many,.,TRBV7-3,TRBJ2-6,TGTGCCAGCAGCCCCACCAGCTCTGGGGCCAACGTCCTGACTTTC,CASSPTSSGANVLTF
.,TRBD2,TRBV10-3,TRBJ2-7,TGTGCCACCGCTAGCGGTCGGGGTGGCGAGCAGTACTTC,CATASGRGGEQYF
.,.,TRBV15,TRBJ2-3,TGTGCCACCAGCAGAGAGATTAGCGGTGGCACAGATACGCAGTATTTT,CATSREISGGTDTQYF
.,.,TRBV29-1,TRBJ1-2,TGCAGCGTTGAGTCGGGGGGCTATGGCTACACCTTC,CSVESGGYGYTF
.,TRBD2,TRBV10-3,TRBJ2-7,TGTGCCGTTGCGGGAGAATACGAGCAGTACTTC,CAVAGEYEQYF
many,.,TRBV4-2,TRBJ2-3,TGTGCCAGCAGCCTAAGATCCACAGATACGCAGTATTTT,CASSLRSTDTQYF
.,TRBD1,TRBV29-1,TRBJ2-7,TGCAGCGTTCAGGGGGCCGACGAGCAGTACTTC,CSVQGADEQYF
.,TRBD2,TRBV7-3,TRBJ2-7,TGTGCCAGCAGCCGAGACACTAGCGGGGAGGAGCAGTACTTC,CASSRDTSGEEQYF
.,TRBD1,TRBV19,TRBJ1-1,TGTGCCAGTAGCACAGGGGTTCGCACTGAAGCTTTCTTT,CASSTGVRTEAFF
.,.,TRBV5-4,TRBJ1-1,TGTGCCAGCAGCTTGGGACGCGCGAACACTGAAGCTTTCTTT,CASSLGRANTEAFF
.,.,TRBV7-2,TRBJ1-1,TGTGCCAGCAGCTTAGGGCCCATGAACACTGAAGCTTTCTTT,CASSLGPMNTEAFF
.,.,TRBV7-2,TRBJ2-2,TGTGCCAGCAGCTTAGACCATACCGGGGAGCTGTTTTTT,CASSLDHTGELFF
.,.,TRBV10-3,TRBJ2-7,TGTGCCACTACGACAGGCGCGGCCTACGAGCAGTACTTC,CATTTGAAYEQYF
.,.,TRBV28,TRBJ2-3,TGTGCCAGCAGTTTAGACCTAACCCCGGGGGCAGATACGCAGTATTTT,CASSLDLTPGADTQYF
.,TRBD1,TRBV10-3,TRBJ2-7,TGTGCCATCACGGGACAGAACTCCTACGAGCAGTACTTC,CAITGQNSYEQYF
.,TRBD1,TRBV11-2,TRBJ1-4,TGTGCCAGCAGCTTGGACAGGGGTGATGAAAAACTGTTTTTT,CASSLDRGDEKLFF
.,.,TRBV28,TRBJ1-2,TGTGCCAGCAGTTCGGACGGAATGACTAACTATGGCTACACCTTC,CASSSDGMTNYGYTF
.,.,TRBV5-1,TRBJ2-3,TGCGCCAGCAGCTTGGATATTACTGACACAGATACGCAGTATTTT,CASSLDITDTDTQYF
.,.,TRBV6-5,TRBJ1-2,TGTGCCAGCAGTATGCCGGCTAACTATGGCTACACCTTC,CASSMPANYGYTF
.,.,TRBV4-1,TRBJ2-7,TGCGCCAGCAGCCTCCGTGACAGGACCTTTGGGGACTACGAGCAGTACTTC,CASSLRDRTFGDYEQYF
.,.,TRBV10-3,TRBJ1-5,TGTGCCATCAGCAACGGCGGGCAGCACAATCAGCCCCAGCATTTT,CAISNGGQHNQPQHF
once,.,TRBV5-4,TRBJ1-2,TGTGCCAGCAGCTCTTGGGAGAATGGCTACACCTTC,CASSSWENGYTF
.,TRBD1,TRBV4-2,TRBJ1-1,TGTGCCAGCAGCCCAGGGGGAGTGGCTGAAGCTTTCTTT,CASSPGGVAEAFF
.,.,TRBV30,TRBJ2-1,TGTGCCTGGAGTCGGCTAGCGACCTCCTACAATGAGCAGTTCTTC,CAWSRLATSYNEQFF
.,TRBD1,TRBV5-1,TRBJ1-1,TGCGCCAGCAGCTTCGGGTACGGACAGGACATGGGAGCTTTCTTT,CASSFGYGQDMGAFF
.,TRBD1,TRBV5-1,TRBJ2-3,TGCGCCAGCAGGGGACAGGGGGCATCAGATACGCAGTATTTT,CASRGQGASDTQYF
.,.,TRBV19,TRBJ2-5,TGTGCCAGTAGTATCCGGAGGGGGGAGACCCAGTACTTC,CASSIRRGETQYF
.,.,TRBV6-1,TRBJ2-3,TGTGCCAGCAGTGAAGTAGGGCTGGGCACAGATACGCAGTATTTT,CASSEVGLGTDTQYF
.,TRBD1,TRBV5-1,TRBJ2-5,TGCGCCAGCAGCTTCAGACAGGGCAGGGAAGAGACCCAGTACTTC,CASSFRQGREETQYF
.,TRBD1,TRBV7-9,TRBJ2-3,TGTGCCAGCAGCTTAGGGGCCTTGCTAAGACAGGGTGATACGCAGTATTTT,CASSLGALLRQGDTQYF
.,.,TRBV6-4,TRBJ2-2,TGTGCCAGCAGTGAAGGGAACACCGGGGAGCTGTTTTTT,CASSEGNTGELFF
.,TRBD2,TRBV29-1,TRBJ2-5,TGCAGCGTTGCGACTAGCGGGAGTAGAGAGACCCAGTACTTC,CSVATSGSRETQYF
.,TRBD1,TRBV29-1,TRBJ2-3,TGCAGCGTCAATGGCCGGGACAGGGGCACAGATACGCAGTATTTT,CSVNGRDRGTDTQYF
.,TRBD2,TRBV7-2,TRBJ2-2,TGTGCCAGCAGCTTATCGGGTACTAGCGGGAGTTTTGTCGGGGAGCTGTTTTTT,CASSLSGTSGSFVGELFF
.,.,TRBV5-6,TRBJ1-3,TGTGCCAGCAGCCCCGACTGGAGCTCTGGAAACACCATATATTTT,CASSPDWSSGNTIYF
.,TRBD2,TRBV7-9,TRBJ2-2,TGTGCCAGCAGCTTACGCAAACTAGCGGGAAAAACCGGGGAGCTGTTTTTT,CASSLRKLAGKTGELFF
few,.,TRBV7-2,TRBJ2-7,TGTGCCAGCAGCTTCGACAGGAACTCCTACGAGCAGTACTTC,CASSFDRNSYEQYF
.,TRBD1,TRBV10-3,TRBJ1-4,TGTGCCATCAGTACGACAGGGTCTAATGAAAAACTGTTTTTT,CAISTTGSNEKLFF